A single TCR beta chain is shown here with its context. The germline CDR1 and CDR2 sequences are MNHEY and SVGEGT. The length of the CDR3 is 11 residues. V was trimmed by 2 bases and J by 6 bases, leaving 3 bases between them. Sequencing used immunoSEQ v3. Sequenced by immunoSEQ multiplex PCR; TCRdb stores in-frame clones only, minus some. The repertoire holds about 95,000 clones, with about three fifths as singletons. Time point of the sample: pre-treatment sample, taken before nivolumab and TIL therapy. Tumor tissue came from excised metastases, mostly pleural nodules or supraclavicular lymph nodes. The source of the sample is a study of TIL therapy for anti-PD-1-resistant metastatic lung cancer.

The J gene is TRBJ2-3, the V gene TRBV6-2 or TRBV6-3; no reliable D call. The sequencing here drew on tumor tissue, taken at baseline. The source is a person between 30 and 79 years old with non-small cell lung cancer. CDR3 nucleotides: TGTGCCAGCAGTTACGGGGATACGCAGTATTTT. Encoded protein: CASSYGDTQYF.